These 23 T cell receptor beta chains originate from one sample sequenced in a study of T cells in women clearing cervical HPV infection. The repertoire was sequenced with immunoSEQ multiplex PCR; TCRdb's copy has only in-frame clones and lacks some. In total, the table holds about 36,000 clones. The sequenced sample was blood buffy coat. The receptor source for this set is a woman aged 18-69 years with a cervical HPV16 infection that either progressed to CIN3+ or cleared (not recorded which).

Comments on this clone: The CDR3 end falls 3 residues outside the read, so it is completed with the germline J gene. The V call is TRBV11-3, the J call TRBJ1-6, with D unclear. The CDR3 runs to 13 residues. Trimming removed 1 base at V and 9 bases at J, with 7 bases between. In germline, CDR1 is SGHNT, CDR2 YENEEA. The CDR3 bases that were read are TGTGCCAGCAGCTTAGTTACCGGTTCACCC. It is translated as CASSLVTGSP. The full CDR3 reads CASSLVTGSPLHF.

About this clone itself: The read terminates 3 residues before the CDR3 end, so the remaining end is supplied by the germline J gene. The chain joins TRBV30 to TRBJ1-2, with D possibly being TRBD1 (5 bases). The CDR3 contains 15 residues. Between the trimmed V and J ends, which lost 5 bases and 1 base, there was a span of 17 bases. Germline V gene lookup returns CDR1 GTSNPN and CDR2 SVGIG (reference sequence). The covered CDR3 bases are TGTGCCTGGGACCGGCGGGGGGACCTTAACTATGGC. It encodes CAWDRRGDLNYG. The whole CDR3 protein is CAWDRRGDLNYGYTF.

Comments on this clone: The DNA ends 3 residues before the CDR3 does, and the rest of the CDR3 is filled in from the germline J gene. The chain couples TRBV20-1 to TRBJ2-7, with TRBD1 matching 12 bases. The CDR3 runs 17 residues. Germline CDR1 is DFQATT and CDR2 is SNEGSKA (reference sequence). Losses at the gene ends were 7 bases for V and 0 bases for J; bases not matched to a gene: 13. The sequenced part of the CDR3 DNA is TGCAGTGTTCCCGCGGGACAGGGGGCTGGAGGCTCCTACGAG. It translates to CSVPAGQGAGGSYE. The entire CDR3 reads CSVPAGQGAGGSYEQYF.

Worth noting for this clone: The read stops 3 residues short of the end of the CDR3; the missing end is completed from the germline J gene. This sequence joins TRBV19 and TRBJ1-1, with a possible D match to TRBD1 (5 bases). Germline lookup yields CDR1 LNHDA and CDR2 SQIVND (reference sequence). The CDR3 sequence is 13 residues long. The V end was cut by 6 bases, the J end by 1 base, with 9 bases between. The CDR3 DNA, read in part, is TGTGCCAGTAGCAAGACAGAGAACACTGAA. Protein sequence: CASSKTENTE. The whole CDR3 is CASSKTENTEAFF.

For this clone: The read ends 3 residues early relative to the CDR3; the germline J gene fills the gap. The gene calls are TRBV7-2 and TRBJ2-1; no definite D call. The CDR3 loop spans 13 amino acids. The germline V gene has CDR1 SGHTA and CDR2 FQGNSA. V was clipped by 0 bases and J by 8 bases, with 8 bases between them. The CDR3 DNA, read in part, is TGTGCCAGCAGCTTAGCTATCAGCGATGAG. Translated: CASSLAISDE. The full CDR3 reads CASSLAISDEQFF.

The DNA read from the CDR3 is TGCACTACTAGCGGGAGGGCCCAGGGCTACAATGAG. As protein: CTTSGRAQGYNE. The whole CDR3 protein reads CTTSGRAQGYNEQFF. J is TRBJ2-1 and V is TRBV20-1; 13 nucleotides match TRBD2. Read sequence stops 3 residues before the CDR3 end, and the germline J gene provides the missing end. CDR3 size: 15 residues. Germline-derived CDR1 and CDR2 are DFQATT and SNEGSKA (reference sequence).

Details on this clone: Read sequence stops 3 residues before the CDR3 end, and the germline J gene provides the missing end. The chain joins TRBV20-1 to TRBJ2-7; no firm D call. Trimming pared 5 bases from V and 2 bases from J, leaving 16 bases between. The CDR3 spans 14 residues. The germline V gene encodes CDR1 DFQATT and CDR2 SNEGSKA (reference sequence). CDR3: CSADQGGSTYEQYF. Incomplete CDR3 DNA: TGCAGTGCTGACCAAGGCGGCAGCACCTACGAG.

About this clone: The CDR3 end is not reached by the read, which stops 3 residues before it; the germline J gene fills it in. V usage is TRBV4-1 and J usage is TRBJ1-2; D unresolved. CDR1 MGHRA and CDR2 YSYEKL come from the germline V gene. The CDR3 contains 13 residues. With 0 bases removed from V and 2 bases from J, the gap between germline ends came to 4 bases. The sequenced part of the CDR3 DNA is TGCGCCAGCAGCCAAGACAGGAACTATGGC. This translates into CASSQDRNYG. The CDR3 in full is CASSQDRNYGYTF.

Regarding this clone: The read ends 3 residues shy of where the CDR3 ends; the end is completed using the germline J gene. The rearrangement joins TRBV5-5 to TRBJ1-1; TRBD1 aligns across 7 bases. Germline CDR1 reads SGHKS; CDR2 reads YYEKEE (reference sequence). Trimming removed 0 bases from V and 3 bases from J; junction bases left unmatched: 2. This CDR3 is built from 14 residues. This CDR3 is CASSLDRGHTEAFF. The covered CDR3 bases are TGTGCCAGCAGCTTGGACAGGGGACACACTGAA. Filled out from reference TRBV5-5 and TRBJ1-1, the complete variable domain reads DAGVTQSPTHLIKTRGQQVTLRCSPISGHKSVSWYQQVLGQGPQFIFQYYEKEERGRGNFPDRFSARQFPNYSSELNVNALLLGDSALYLCASSLDRGHTEAFFGQGTRLTVV.

Comment on this clone: At one of its ends the junction is not consistent with the germline gene, which may arise from a read error. The read terminates 3 residues ahead of where the CDR3 ends, so the germline J gene completes it. The rearrangement links TRBV4-2 to TRBJ2-2; TRBD2 matches 15 bases. The CDR3 runs to 17 residues. Germline values: CDR1 LGHNA, CDR2 YNFKEQ. The CDR3 is CASSQGLAGGYTGELFF. Partial CDR3 DNA: TGCGCCAGCAGCCAGGGACTAGCGGGGGGATACACCGGGGAG.

Of note for this clone: The CDR3 end falls 3 residues outside the read, so it is completed with the germline J gene. The chain uses TRBV28 and TRBJ2-7; D not resolved. This CDR3 is built from 13 residues. Germline CDR1 is MDHEN and CDR2 is SYDVKM. Between the trimmed V and J ends, which lost 8 bases and 2 bases, there was a span of 13 bases. The CDR3 is CASGNPQTYEQYF. The sequenced CDR3 bases are TGTGCCAGCGGAAACCCACAGACCTACGAG.

A remark on this clone: The sequenced fragment ends 3 residues before the CDR3 boundary, so the rest is inferred from the germline J gene. The chain uses TRBV6-2 or TRBV6-3 and TRBJ2-3; 10 bases fit TRBD2. Unmatched junction bases numbered 1, after V lost 5 bases and J lost 2 bases. CDR3 length: 14 amino acids. CDR1 and CDR2 from the germline V gene are MNHEY and SVGEGT. The DNA read from the CDR3 is TGTGCCAGCAGTAGCGGGGGGGCCACAGATACG. Translation gives CASSSGGATDT. The whole CDR3 sequence is CASSSGGATDTQYF.

With regard to this clone: The read comes to an end 3 residues before the CDR3 does, leaving the germline J gene to fill in the end. The rearrangement joins TRBV7-9 to TRBJ2-1; 8 bases match TRBD2. CDR1 is SEHNR, CDR2 FQNEAQ, per germline (reference sequence). The CDR3 consists of 14 residues. V trimming: 5 bases; J trimming: 7 bases; junction bases outside the gene matches: 7. CDR3 DNA (partial): TGTGCCAGCAGCCCTATAGCGGGAAAAAATGAG. Its translation is CASSPIAGKNE. The full CDR3 reads CASSPIAGKNEQFF. Full variable domain (outside the CDR3, taken from reference TRBV7-9 and TRBJ2-1): DTGVSQNPRHKITKRGQNVTFRCDPISEHNRLYWYRQTLGQGPEFLTYFQNEAQLEKSRLLSDRFSAERPKGSFSTLEIQRTEQGDSAMYLCASSPIAGKNEQFFGPGTRLTVL.

Notes on this clone: The CDR3 goes on 3 residues after the read ends, and that part is filled in from the germline J gene. The chain recombines TRBV5-4 with TRBJ2-4, with 11 bases identical to TRBD2. Germline CDR1 is SGHNT and CDR2 is YYREEE (reference sequence). The CDR3 is 16 residues long. V dropped 5 bases and J dropped 0; count of bases not matched to a gene: 4. CDR3 bases read: TGTGCCAGCAGGTCTAGCGGGAGGTTAGCCAAAAACATT. Translation gives CASRSSGRLAKNI. The whole CDR3 protein is CASRSSGRLAKNIQYF.

Details on this clone: Read coverage stops 3 residues before the CDR3 terminus; the germline J gene supplies the remainder. This chain uses TRBV7-7 with TRBJ2-5; possible D gene TRBD1, 6 bases. V was pared by 1 base and J by 1 base, with 10 bases between. The CDR3 runs 15 residues. Per germline, CDR1 SSHAT and CDR2 FNYEAQ (reference sequence). The CDR3 sequence: CASSLDRGGQETQYF. The sequenced part of the CDR3 DNA is TGTGCCAGCAGCTTAGACCGAGGGGGCCAAGAGACC.

Concerning this clone: The CDR3 extends 3 residues past the end of the read, so its final part is completed from the germline J gene. The V gene is TRBV7-2, the J gene TRBJ2-3; D gene unclear. The V gene lost 5 bases and the J gene lost 2 bases, with 5 bases spanning the gap. The CDR3 is made up of 12 amino acids. Germline-derived CDR1 and CDR2 are SGHTA and FQGNSA. The sequenced CDR3 bases are TGTGCCAGCAGCCGCGACACAGATACG. It yields the protein CASSRDTDT. In full, the CDR3 is CASSRDTDTQYF.

Points on this clone: Read data end 3 residues before the CDR3 end; the end is taken from the germline J gene. This sequence joins TRBV2 and TRBJ1-4; 8 bases agree with TRBD1. Germline V lookup: CDR1 SNHLY, CDR2 FYNNEI. Losses at the gene ends were 6 bases for V and 5 bases for J; bases not matched to a gene: 11. The CDR3 is made up of 16 amino acids. The CDR3 here is CASRVGQGVQNEKLFF. CDR3 DNA (partial): TGTGCCAGCAGAGTAGGACAGGGCGTCCAAAATGAAAAA.

For this clone: The read ends 3 residues before the CDR3 terminus; that terminus is restored from the germline J gene. The rearrangement joins TRBV5-1 to TRBJ1-5; 7 bases are a match to TRBD1. CDR1 is SGHRS and CDR2 is YFSETQ in the germline V gene. The V gene end was trimmed by 4 bases and the J gene end by 0 bases; junction bases not matched to a gene: 4. The CDR3 has 15 residues. The CDR3 bases that were read are TGCGCCAGCAGCCCGCAGGGGGGTAGCAATCAGCCC. Its translation is CASSPQGGSNQP. The complete CDR3 protein is CASSPQGGSNQPQHF. Based on the CDR3 plus reference TRBV5-1 and TRBJ1-5, the full variable domain is KAGVTQTPRYLIKTRGQQVTLSCSPISGHRSVSWYQQTPGQGLQFLFEYFSETQRNKGNFPGRFSGRQFSNSRSEMNVSTLELGDSALYLCASSPQGGSNQPQHFGDGTRLSIL.

CDR3 sequence: CAWSDSIYDYTF. CDR3 DNA, as far as it was read: TGTGCCTGGAGTGACAGTATCTACGAC. This chain uses TRBV30 with TRBJ1-2; unclear D gene. The CDR3 extends 3 residues past the end of the read, so its final part is completed from the germline J gene. Germline-derived CDR1 and CDR2 are GTSNPN and SVGIG (reference sequence). The CDR3 has 12 amino acids.

About this clone: Read sequence stops 3 residues before the CDR3 end, and the germline J gene provides the missing end. V is TRBV5-1 and J is TRBJ2-1; D unclear. Germline V gene lookup returns CDR1 SGHRS and CDR2 YFSETQ. CDR3 length: 15 amino acids. Trimming removed 0 bases from V and 6 bases from J, with 13 bases in between. The CDR3 DNA, read in part, is TGCGCCAGCAGCTTGGGCGCAGGAAAGGGCAATGAG. Translation: CASSLGAGKGNE. The complete CDR3 sequence is CASSLGAGKGNEQFF. The whole variable domain, filled in from reference TRBV5-1 and TRBJ2-1, reads KAGVTQTPRYLIKTRGQQVTLSCSPISGHRSVSWYQQTPGQGLQFLFEYFSETQRNKGNFPGRFSGRQFSNSRSEMNVSTLELGDSALYLCASSLGAGKGNEQFFGPGTRLTVL.

On this clone itself: The read stops 3 residues short of the end of the CDR3; the missing end is completed from the germline J gene. The chain recombines TRBV20-1 with TRBJ1-5, with D possibly TRBD1 on 6 matching bases. This CDR3 has 14 residues. Germline V gene lookup returns CDR1 DFQATT and CDR2 SNEGSKA (reference sequence). V lost 2 bases and J lost 6, with 14 bases in between. CDR3 DNA (partial): TGCAGTGCTAGATCCCAGGGGTGGGGTCAGCCC. Its translation is CSARSQGWGQP. The whole CDR3 sequence is CSARSQGWGQPQHF.

Regarding this clone: Read coverage stops 3 residues before the CDR3 terminus; the germline J gene supplies the remainder. This sequence joins TRBV7-9 and TRBJ2-7; TRBD2 might be the D (5 bases). The CDR3 sequence is 15 residues long. V dropped 5 bases and J dropped 0 bases, with 14 bases sitting between them. Looked up from germline, CDR1 is SEHNR and CDR2 is FQNEAQ (reference sequence). The sequenced CDR3 bases are TGTGCCAGCAGCCCCCCAGAGCGGAGCTCCTACGAG. It is translated as CASSPPERSSYE. The CDR3 reads in full as CASSPPERSSYEQYF.

As to this clone: The read ends 3 residues early relative to the CDR3; the germline J gene fills the gap. V gene TRBV6-2 or TRBV6-3 combines with J gene TRBJ2-1; 10 nucleotides line up with TRBD2. With 4 bases clipped from V and 4 bases from J, the junction kept 1 base outside the gene matches. The germline CDR1 and CDR2 sequences are MNHEY and SVGEGT. The CDR3 consists of 14 residues. CDR3 sequence reads: CASSLAGGYNEQFF. CDR3 DNA, as far as it was read: TGTGCCAGCAGTTTAGCGGGAGGTTACAATGAG.